The source of this T cell receptor beta chain is a study of CD8+ T cells in alopecia areata. Overall study: Tofacitinib continued for 6 to 18 months and was then withheld for 6 months. Study-wide results and caveats: Scalp lesions, especially in alopecia totalis/universalis, had higher clonality than normal scalp.

Worth noting for this clone: Its specificity is not known.

Reverse transcribed after extraction, RNA yielded cDNA as the sequencing template. Only in-frame clones appear in the TCRdb table, and some are missing; sequencing was by immunoSEQ multiplex PCR. The sample has fewer than 200,000 clones, about three fifths seen once. The CDR3 runs to 16 residues. Trimming left V 2 bases short and J 1 base short, with 13 bases between. The germline gives CDR1 SGHTA, CDR2 FQGNSA. Treatment: oral pan-JAK inhibitor, 5-10 mg twice daily. This clonotype was obtained from a human donor with alopecia areata. The chain employs TRBV7-2 and TRBJ2-3; tentative D call: TRBD1 (5 bases). The specimen was CD8+ T cells sorted from blood, collected at week 24, from a patient treated with tofacitinib. The CDR3 DNA sequence: TGTGCCAGCAGCTTAAATTGGCAGGGTCGCACAGATACGCAGTATTTT. Translating it yields CASSLNWQGRTDTQYF.